This T cell receptor beta chain was recorded in a study of blood T cell repertoires in COVID-19 (TCRdb year 2020). Turning to the overall study: Samples covering the acute and convalescent phases of COVID-19 were provided by collaborators in the United States, Italy and Spain. The material from the prospective study consisted of cDNA or gDNA derived from T cells, B-cell-depleted T cells, or PBMCs. The samples were drawn from the first 160 participants of the ongoing ImmuneRACE study and from more than 1,000 subjects provided by 6 global collaborators. Where available, HLA class I and class II types were taken from metadata supplied by the sample provider and were not determined by assay-based typing. A freely available public database, intended as a resource for researchers studying the immune response to SARS-CoV-2, is where the repertoires were released. Sample metadata almost always included a de-identified subject ID, COVID-19 status, age in years and sex. The dataset comprised deeply sampled blood TCRbeta repertoires from subjects exposed to, actively infected with, or recovered from COVID-19. Broader findings and caveats from the paper: The quantity of clinical and demographic metadata differed by source and by participant and was supplied without curation.

TCRbeta CDR3 regions were amplified from genomic DNA using the immunoSEQ Assay, a bias-controlled multiplex PCR. Per the original workflow: The number of nucleated cells in each sample was estimated by amplification of reference gene primers within the assay. To quantify the absolute abundance of each unique TCRbeta CDR3 rearrangement, sequence reads were collapsed and filtered. For each sample, productive Simpson clonality was calculated as the square root of Simpson's diversity index over productive rearrangements. The clones in this table, taken by TCRdb from immuneACCESS, are in-frame only. Not every clone is retained; where verified, under half of the shortfall comes from an unresolved V gene, and the cause of the rest is unknown. The V and J calls and clone size are taken from that table; D and trimming were inferred from the DNA. This sample lists around 200,000 clones; about nine tenths were detected once. 1.5% to 2% of the sample is in the top ten clones.

Collaborating institutions collected whole blood in K2EDTA tubes following their own protocols. For TCRbeta analysis, collaborators shipped samples in one of three forms: frozen whole blood, isolated PBMCs, or DNA extracted from either of those sample types. This clone was recorded only once. Its recognized antigen is unknown. The sample holds no much larger clone one base away, and base qualities are not on file. The source material was peripheral blood. This clonotype was sampled from a young man with active or convalescent COVID-19.

Read as DNA, the sequence is TGTGCCAGCAGCCCGAACCTACGGAACACTGAAGCTTTCTTT. Its translation reads: CASSPNLRNTEAFF. Recombination connected TRBV7-8 to TRBJ1-1; the D gene is unclear. The germline V gene specifies SGHVS as CDR1 and FQNEAQ as CDR2. At the junction V is shortened by 5 bases and J by 1 base, with 11 bases in between. The cysteine opens and the phenylalanine closes a CDR3 of 14 amino acids. The only DNA kept is the CDR3, 42 bases in frame from the first base.